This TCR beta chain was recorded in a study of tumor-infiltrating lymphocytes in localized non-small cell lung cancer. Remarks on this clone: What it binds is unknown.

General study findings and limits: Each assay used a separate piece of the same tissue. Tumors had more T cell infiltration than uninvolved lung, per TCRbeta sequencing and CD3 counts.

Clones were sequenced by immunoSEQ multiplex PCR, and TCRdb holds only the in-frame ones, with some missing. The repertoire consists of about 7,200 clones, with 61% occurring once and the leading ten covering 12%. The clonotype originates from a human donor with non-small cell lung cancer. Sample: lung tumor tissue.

The CDR3 loop is CASSRTRWLDEQYF. The CDR3 DNA reads as TGTGCCAGTAGTCGGACTAGGTGGCTTGACGAGCAGTACTTC. This chain links TRBV19 with TRBJ2-7, with TRBD2 identical over 7 bases. J was trimmed by 5 bases and V by 5 bases; bases with no gene match: 9. Germline V gene lookup returns CDR1 LNHDA and CDR2 SQIVND (reference sequence). The CDR3 is made up of 14 amino acids.